This is a list of T cell receptor beta chains from one sample in a study of T cells in Graves' hyperthyroidism and ophthalmopathy. TCRdb reanalysed the multiplex PCR reads using MiXCR and keeps one entry per CDR3 protein. This sample has about 600,000 distinct CDR3 sequences, with 16% found just once. The sequencing input was blood. These receptors all stem from a middle-aged woman with Graves' ophthalmopathy. Each CDR3 is given with its conserved first and last residue. The D gene is left open where the match is weak. Clone size, where shown, is once, few, many, or a class for clones that have expanded.

D gene	J gene	clone size	V gene	CDR3 protein	CDR3 DNA
.	TRBJ2-7	.	TRBV2	CASGGDISYEQYF	TGTGCCAGCGGTGGGGACATTTCCTACGAGCAGTACTTC
.	TRBJ1-5	.	TRBV6-1	CASSTGYGNQPQHF	TGTGCCAGCAGTACGGGTTACGGCAATCAGCCCCAGCATTTT
.	TRBJ2-1	many	TRBV18	CASSPRSEQFF	TGTGCCAGCTCACCCCGTTCAGAGCAGTTCTTC
.	TRBJ2-7	many	TRBV7-9	CASSLVANEQYF	TGTGCCAGCAGCTTAGTTGCTAACGAGCAGTACTTC
.	TRBJ1-4	.	TRBV20-1	CSANPTTEANEKLFF	TGCAGTGCAAATCCTACGACGGAAGCTAATGAAAAACTGTTTTTT
.	TRBJ2-5	.	TRBV9	CASSAGTVWQETQYF	TGTGCCAGCAGCGCCGGGACCGTGTGGCAAGAGACCCAGTACTTC
TRBD2	TRBJ2-1	.	TRBV19	CASSMGLAGGDYEQFF	TGTGCCAGTAGTATGGGGCTAGCGGGGGGTGATTATGAGCAGTTCTTC
.	TRBJ2-4	.	TRBV20-1	CSARGLRNIQYF	TGCAGTGCAAGGGGCCTAAGGAACATTCAGTACTTC
TRBD1	TRBJ2-2	few	TRBV5-1	CASSPAPGQKNTGELFF	TGCGCCAGCAGCCCCGCTCCGGGACAGAAGAACACCGGGGAGCTGTTTTTT
TRBD1	TRBJ2-2	.	TRBV27	CASSLTGGQGRTGELFF	TGTGCCAGCAGTTTAACTGGTGGACAGGGGAGGACCGGGGAGCTGTTTTTT
.	TRBJ1-1	.	TRBV28	CASRVIVGTEAFF	TGTGCCAGCAGAGTTATCGTGGGGACTGAAGCTTTCTTT
TRBD2	TRBJ2-2	few	TRBV2	CASSEALQPSGRTPGELFF	TGTGCCAGCAGTGAAGCGCTTCAGCCTAGCGGACGAACACCCGGGGAGCTGTTTTTT
TRBD2	TRBJ2-5	few	TRBV10-3	CAISDGLAGETQYF	TGTGCCATCAGTGATGGACTAGCGGGGGAGACCCAGTACTTC
.	TRBJ1-2	.	TRBV9	CASSVGSRNGYTF	TGTGCCAGCAGCGTAGGCAGTCGAAATGGCTACACCTTC
TRBD2	TRBJ2-3	.	TRBV27	CASSWGLARDTQYF	TGTGCCAGCAGCTGGGGACTAGCGAGGGATACGCAGTATTTT
.	TRBJ2-7	few	TRBV16	CASSQSPDTYYEQYF	TGTGCCAGCAGCCAATCCCCAGACACATATTACGAGCAGTACTTC
.	TRBJ1-6	.	TRBV19	CASSPSLVTEDYNSPLHF	TGTGCCAGTAGTCCCTCTTTGGTGACAGAGGACTATAATTCACCCCTCCACTTT
TRBD1	TRBJ1-4	.	TRBV6-6	CASSYSIRGTANEKLFF	TGTGCCAGCAGTTACTCGATTAGGGGGACAGCTAATGAAAAACTGTTTTTT
.	TRBJ2-7	many	TRBV28	CASTAAGWADRSHEQYF	TGTGCCAGCACTGCCGCCGGGTGGGCGGACCGGTCCCACGAGCAGTACTTC
TRBD1	TRBJ2-1	many	TRBV5-1	CASSSTGVVENEQFF	TGCGCCAGCAGCTCTACAGGGGTCGTGGAGAATGAGCAGTTCTTC